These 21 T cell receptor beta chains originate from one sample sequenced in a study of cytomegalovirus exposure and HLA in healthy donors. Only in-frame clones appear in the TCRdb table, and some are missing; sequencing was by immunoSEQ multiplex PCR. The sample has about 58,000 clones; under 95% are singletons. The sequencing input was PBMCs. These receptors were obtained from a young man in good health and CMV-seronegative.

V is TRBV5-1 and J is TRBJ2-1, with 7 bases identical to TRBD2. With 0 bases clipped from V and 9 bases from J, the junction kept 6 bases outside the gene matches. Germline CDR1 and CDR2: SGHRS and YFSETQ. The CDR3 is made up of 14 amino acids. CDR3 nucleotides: TGCGCCAGCAGCTTGGGGAGGGAGGGCATTGAGCAGTTCTTC. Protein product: CASSLGREGIEQFF.

Written as DNA, the CDR3 is TGCGCCAGCAGGCCGGACAGTAGCAATCAGCCCCAGCATTTT. Amino acids: CASRPDSSNQPQHF. V and J are TRBV5-1 and TRBJ1-5; a weak D match, TRBD1 (6 bases). The CDR3 contains 14 residues. Germline V gives CDR1 SGHRS, CDR2 YFSETQ. V was trimmed by 5 bases and J by 0 bases, leaving 9 bases between them.

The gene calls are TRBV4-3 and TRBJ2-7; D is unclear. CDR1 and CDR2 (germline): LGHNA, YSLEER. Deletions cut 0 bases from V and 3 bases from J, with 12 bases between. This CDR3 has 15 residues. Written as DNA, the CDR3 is TGCGCCAGCAGCCAAGAAAGCTCAAAATTCTACGAGCAGTACTTC. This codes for CASSQESSKFYEQYF.

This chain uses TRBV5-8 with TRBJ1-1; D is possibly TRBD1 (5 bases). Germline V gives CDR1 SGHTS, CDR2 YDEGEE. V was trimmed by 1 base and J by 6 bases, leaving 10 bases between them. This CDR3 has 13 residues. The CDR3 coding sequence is TGTGCCAGCAGCTTGAAGGGGATTGCTGAAGCTTTCTTT. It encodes CASSLKGIAEAFF.

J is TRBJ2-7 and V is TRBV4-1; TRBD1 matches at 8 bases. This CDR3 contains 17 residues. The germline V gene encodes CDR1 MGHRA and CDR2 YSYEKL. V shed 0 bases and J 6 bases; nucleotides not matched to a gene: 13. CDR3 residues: CASSQDKGSGGAVEQYF. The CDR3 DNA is TGCGCCAGCAGCCAAGATAAAGGGTCAGGGGGCGCCGTCGAGCAGTACTTC.

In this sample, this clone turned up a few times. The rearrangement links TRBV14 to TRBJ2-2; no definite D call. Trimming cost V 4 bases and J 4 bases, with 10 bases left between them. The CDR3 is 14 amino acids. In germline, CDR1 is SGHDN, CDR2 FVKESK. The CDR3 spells CASSRGTSTGELFF. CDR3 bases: TGTGCCAGCAGCCGCGGTACGTCCACCGGGGAGCTGTTTTTT.

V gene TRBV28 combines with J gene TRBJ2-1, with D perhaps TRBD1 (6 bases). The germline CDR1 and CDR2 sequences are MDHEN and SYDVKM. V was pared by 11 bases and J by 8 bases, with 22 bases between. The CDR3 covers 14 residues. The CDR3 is CAAHGLQQGHEQFF. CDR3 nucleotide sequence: TGTGCCGCGCATGGACTTCAACAGGGCCATGAGCAGTTCTTC.

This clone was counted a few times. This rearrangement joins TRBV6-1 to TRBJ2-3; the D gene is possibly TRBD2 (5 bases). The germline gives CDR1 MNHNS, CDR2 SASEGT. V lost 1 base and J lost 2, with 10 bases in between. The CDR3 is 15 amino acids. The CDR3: CASSEGPGDTDTQYF. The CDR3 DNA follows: TGTGCCAGCAGTGAAGGCCCCGGGGACACAGATACGCAGTATTTT.

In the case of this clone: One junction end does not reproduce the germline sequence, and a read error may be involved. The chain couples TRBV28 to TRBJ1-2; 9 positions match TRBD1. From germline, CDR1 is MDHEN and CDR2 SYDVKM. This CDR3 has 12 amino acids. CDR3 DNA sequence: TGTGCCAGCAGCCCGGGACAGGGTTCGCCCTCCTTC. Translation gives CASSPGQGSPSF.

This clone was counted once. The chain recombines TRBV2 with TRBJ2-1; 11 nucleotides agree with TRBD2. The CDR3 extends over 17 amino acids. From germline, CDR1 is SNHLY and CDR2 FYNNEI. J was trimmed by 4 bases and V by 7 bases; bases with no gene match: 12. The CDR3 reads CASTGGTSGRNYNEQFF. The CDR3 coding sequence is TGTGCCAGCACCGGGGGGACTAGCGGACGGAATTACAATGAGCAGTTCTTC.

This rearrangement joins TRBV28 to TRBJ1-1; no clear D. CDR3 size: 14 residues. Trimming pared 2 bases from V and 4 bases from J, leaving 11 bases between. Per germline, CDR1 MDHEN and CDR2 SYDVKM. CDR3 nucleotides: TGTGCCAGCAGTTTAGAGGATCCCACCACTGAAGCTTTCTTT. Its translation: CASSLEDPTTEAFF.

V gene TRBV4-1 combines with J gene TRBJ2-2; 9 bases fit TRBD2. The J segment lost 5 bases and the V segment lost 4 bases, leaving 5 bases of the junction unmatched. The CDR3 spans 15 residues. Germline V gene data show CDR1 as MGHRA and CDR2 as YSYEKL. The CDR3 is CASSPGLAGTGELFF. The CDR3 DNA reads TGCGCCAGCAGCCCGGGACTAGCAGGGACCGGGGAGCTGTTTTTT.

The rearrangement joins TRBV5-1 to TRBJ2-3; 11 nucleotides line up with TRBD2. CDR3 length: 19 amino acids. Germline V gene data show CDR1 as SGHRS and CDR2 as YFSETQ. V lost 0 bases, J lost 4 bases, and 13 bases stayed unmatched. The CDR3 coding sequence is TGCGCCAGCAGCTTGGCCGACCATAGCGGGAGGGTTGGCGCAGATACGCAGTATTTT. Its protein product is CASSLADHSGRVGADTQYF.

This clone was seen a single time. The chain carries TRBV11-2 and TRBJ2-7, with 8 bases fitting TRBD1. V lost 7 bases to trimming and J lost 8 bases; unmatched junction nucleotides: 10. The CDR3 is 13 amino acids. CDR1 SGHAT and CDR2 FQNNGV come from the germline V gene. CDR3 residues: CASTSDREVKQYF. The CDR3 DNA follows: TGTGCCAGCACCTCGGACAGGGAAGTCAAGCAGTACTTC.

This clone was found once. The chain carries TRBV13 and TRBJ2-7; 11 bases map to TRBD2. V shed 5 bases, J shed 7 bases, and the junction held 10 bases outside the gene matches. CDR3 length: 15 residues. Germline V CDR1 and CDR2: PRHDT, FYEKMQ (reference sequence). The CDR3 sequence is CASSPTSGSRGEQYF. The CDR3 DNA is TGTGCCAGCAGCCCTACTAGCGGGAGTCGTGGAGAGCAGTACTTC.

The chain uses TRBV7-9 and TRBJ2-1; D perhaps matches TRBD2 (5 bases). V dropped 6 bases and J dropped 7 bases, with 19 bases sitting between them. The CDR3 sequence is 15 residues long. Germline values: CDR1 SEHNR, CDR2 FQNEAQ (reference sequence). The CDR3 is CASRSAEPFGNEQFF. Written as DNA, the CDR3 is TGTGCCAGCAGGTCAGCGGAACCCTTCGGGAATGAGCAGTTCTTC.

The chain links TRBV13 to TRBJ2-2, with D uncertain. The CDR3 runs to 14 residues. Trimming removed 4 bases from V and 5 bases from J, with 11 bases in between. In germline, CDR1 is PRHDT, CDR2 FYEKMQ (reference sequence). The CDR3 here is CASSSPVVTGELFF. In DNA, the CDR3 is TGTGCCAGCAGCTCTCCCGTAGTGACCGGGGAGCTGTTTTTT.

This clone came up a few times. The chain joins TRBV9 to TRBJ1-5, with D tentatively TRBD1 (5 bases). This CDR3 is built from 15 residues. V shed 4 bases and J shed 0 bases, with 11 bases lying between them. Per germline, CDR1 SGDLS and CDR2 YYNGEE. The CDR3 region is CASSPSGVSNQPQHF. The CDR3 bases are TGTGCCAGCAGCCCCTCGGGGGTTAGCAATCAGCCCCAGCATTTT.

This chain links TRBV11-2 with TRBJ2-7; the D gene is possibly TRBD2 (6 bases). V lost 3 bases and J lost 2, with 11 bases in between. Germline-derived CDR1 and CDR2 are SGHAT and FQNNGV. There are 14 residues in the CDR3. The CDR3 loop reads CASSFFAGTYEQYF. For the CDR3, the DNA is TGTGCCAGCAGCTTTTTTGCGGGGACCTACGAGCAGTACTTC. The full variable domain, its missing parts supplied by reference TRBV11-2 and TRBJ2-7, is EAGVAQSPRYKIIEKRQSVAFWCNPISGHATLYWYQQILGQGPKLLIQFQNNGVVDDSQLPKDRFSAERLKGVDSTLKIQPAKLEDSAVYLCASSFFAGTYEQYFGPGTRLTVT.

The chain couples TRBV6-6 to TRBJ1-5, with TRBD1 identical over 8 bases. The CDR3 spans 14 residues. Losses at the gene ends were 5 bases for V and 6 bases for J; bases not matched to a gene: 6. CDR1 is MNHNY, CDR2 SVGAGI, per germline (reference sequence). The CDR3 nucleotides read TGTGCCAGCAGTCCGACAGGGGTCGGTCAGCCCCAGCATTTT. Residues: CASSPTGVGQPQHF.

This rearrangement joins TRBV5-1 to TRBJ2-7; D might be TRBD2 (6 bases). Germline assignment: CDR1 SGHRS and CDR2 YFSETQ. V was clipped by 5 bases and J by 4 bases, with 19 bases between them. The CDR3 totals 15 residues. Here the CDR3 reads CASSTAGEEGYEQYF. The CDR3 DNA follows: TGCGCCAGCAGTACGGCCGGGGAGGAAGGGTACGAGCAGTACTTC.